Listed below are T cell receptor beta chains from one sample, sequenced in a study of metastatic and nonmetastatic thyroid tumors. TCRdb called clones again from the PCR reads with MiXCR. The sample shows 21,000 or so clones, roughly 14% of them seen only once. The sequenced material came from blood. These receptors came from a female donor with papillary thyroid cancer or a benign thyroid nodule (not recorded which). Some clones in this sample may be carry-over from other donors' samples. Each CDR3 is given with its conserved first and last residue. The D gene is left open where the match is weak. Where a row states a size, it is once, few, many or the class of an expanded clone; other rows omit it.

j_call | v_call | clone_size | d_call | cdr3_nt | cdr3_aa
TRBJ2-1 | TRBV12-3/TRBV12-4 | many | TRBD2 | TGTGCCAGCAGACCTAGCGGGATAGGGGAGCAGTTCTTC | CASRPSGIGEQFF
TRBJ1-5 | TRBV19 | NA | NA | TGTGCCAGTATCCCTCAGGGAGAGGGCAATCAGCCCCAGCATTTT | CASIPQGEGNQPQHF
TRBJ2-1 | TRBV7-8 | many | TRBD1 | TGTGCCAGCAGCCAAAGGACAGGGGCCGCATACAATGAGCAGTTCTTC | CASSQRTGAAYNEQFF
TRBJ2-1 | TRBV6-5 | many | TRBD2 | TGTGCCAGCAGAACTCCGGGACTAGAGGAGATATTCAATGAGCAGTTCTTC | CASRTPGLEEIFNEQFF
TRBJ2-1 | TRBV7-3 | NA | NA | TGTGCCAGCAGCCCAATGATTGGGACTGACAATGAGCAGTTCTTC | CASSPMIGTDNEQFF
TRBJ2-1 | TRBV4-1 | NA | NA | TGCGCCAGCAGCGATCCGAGACTATACAATGAGCAGTTCTTC | CASSDPRLYNEQFF
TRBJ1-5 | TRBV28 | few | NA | TGTGCCAGCATACAGACAATTTATCGGCCCCAGCATTTT | CASIQTIYRPQHF
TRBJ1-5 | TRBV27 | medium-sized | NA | TGTGCCAGCAGTTCCTACTCCCAGGACCAGCCCCAGCATTTT | CASSSYSQDQPQHF
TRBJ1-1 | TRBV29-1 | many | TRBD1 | TGCAGCGCAAAGACAGGGGTGGACACTGAAGCTTTCTTT | CSAKTGVDTEAFF
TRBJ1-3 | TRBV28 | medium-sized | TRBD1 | TGTGCCAGCTGGGACAGTCTCCTGGGCACCATATATTTT | CASWDSLLGTIYF
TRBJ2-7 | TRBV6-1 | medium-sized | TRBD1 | TGTGCCAGCACCGACCGGACAGGGGGTGGTAACGAGCAGTACTTC | CASTDRTGGGNEQYF
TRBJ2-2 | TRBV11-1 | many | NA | TGTGCCAGCAGCTCGTGGACCCTGACGGGGACCGGGGAGCTGTTTTTT | CASSSWTLTGTGELFF
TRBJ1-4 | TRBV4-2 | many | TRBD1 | TGTGCCAGCAGCCAAGAGAGATCCGGGACAGGGGGCAAAAAACTGTTTTTT | CASSQERSGTGGKKLFF
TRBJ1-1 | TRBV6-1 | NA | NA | TGTGCCAGCAGTGAAGGGTTGAACACTGAAGCTTTCTTT | CASSEGLNTEAFF
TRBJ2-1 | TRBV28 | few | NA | TGTGTGGTCGGGGGACAAGGCGTCTATGAGCAGTTCTTC | CVVGGQGVYEQFF
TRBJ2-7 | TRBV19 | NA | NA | TGTGCCAGTAGTATAGCCGGGACGTGGGCTTCCTACGAGCAGTACTTC | CASSIAGTWASYEQYF
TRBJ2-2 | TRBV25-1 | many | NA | TGTGCCAGCAGCAAGGAAAGGGAGCTGTTTTTT | CASSKERELFF
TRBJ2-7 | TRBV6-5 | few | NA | TGTGCCAGCAGTTACTCCGGTTCTCGGGGTGGTTCCTACGAGCAGTACTTC | CASSYSGSRGGSYEQYF
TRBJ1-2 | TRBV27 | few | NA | TGTGCCAGAAGTTTTGCCGTCCACAGCTATGGCTACACATTC | CARSFAVHSYGYTF
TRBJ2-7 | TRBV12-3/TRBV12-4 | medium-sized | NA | TGTGCCAGCAGTTTTCTGTACGTGGGCGAGCAGTACTTC | CASSFLYVGEQYF
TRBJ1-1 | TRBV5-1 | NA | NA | TGCGCCAGCAGCTTTAAAGGGACGATGGGGACTGAAGCTTTCTTT | CASSFKGTMGTEAFF
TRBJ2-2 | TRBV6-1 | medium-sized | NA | TGTGCCAGCAGGTTCTACGACACCGGGGAGCTGTTTTTT | CASRFYDTGELFF
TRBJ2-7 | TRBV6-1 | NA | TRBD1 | TGTGCCAGCAGTGCCGGGACAGGGCGGTACGAGCAGTACTTC | CASSAGTGRYEQYF
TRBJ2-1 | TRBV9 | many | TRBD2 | TGTGCCAGCAGCGTAGAGACTAGCGGGAGTGAGCAGTTCTTC | CASSVETSGSEQFF
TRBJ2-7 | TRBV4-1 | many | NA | TGCGCCAGCAGCCAAGGGTGGGGTGGGGAATACGAGCAGTACTTC | CASSQGWGGEYEQYF
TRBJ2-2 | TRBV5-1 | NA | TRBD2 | TGCGCCAGCAGCCTTAGCGGGGTGAACACCGGGGAGCTGTTTTTT | CASSLSGVNTGELFF
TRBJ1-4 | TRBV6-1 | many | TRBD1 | TGTGCCAGCAGCCAGGGGGGACACTTTGAGAAACTGTTTTTT | CASSQGGHFEKLFF
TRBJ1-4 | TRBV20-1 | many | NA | TGCAGTGCTAGACAAACATTCGGATATAATGAAAAACTGTTTTTT | CSARQTFGYNEKLFF